The rows below give T cell receptor beta chains drawn from one sample of a study of neurological immune-mediated disorders. Via MiXCR, TCRdb re-called the 5' RACE reads, giving one row per CDR3 protein. The sample holds approximately 87,000 distinct CDR3 sequences, roughly 13% seen once. The sequencing input was PBMCs. These receptors originate from a woman between 50 and 59 years old in good health. Both conserved end residues are part of each CDR3. A D gene is named only where the DNA matches it firmly. Size is stated for part of the rows, as once, few or many counts, or as a class when the clone is expanded.

v_call	clone_size	d_call	j_call	cdr3_nt	cdr3_aa
TRBV5-1	-	TRBD2	TRBJ2-5	TGCGCCAGCAACGTTGGCGTCGCGGGAGGGTCAGAGACCCAGTACTTC	CASNVGVAGGSETQYF
TRBV5-1	many	TRBD1	TRBJ2-7	TGCGCCAGCAGCTTCCACAGGGGGAACGAGCAGTACTTC	CASSFHRGNEQYF
TRBV5-1	many	-	TRBJ2-1	TGCGCCAGCAGGATGGCCAATGAGCAGTTCTTC	CASRMANEQFF
TRBV18	many	TRBD1	TRBJ2-1	TGTGCCAGCTCACCCCGGACAGGGGGCCTCAATGAGCAGTTCTTC	CASSPRTGGLNEQFF
TRBV16	many	-	TRBJ1-1	TGTGCCAGCAGCCAATTGCGGGGGGTCACTGAAGCTTTCTTT	CASSQLRGVTEAFF
TRBV3-1	many	-	TRBJ2-1	TGTGCCAGCAGCGACAGTTCCACCTACAATGAGCAGTTCTTC	CASSDSSTYNEQFF
TRBV20-1	many	TRBD1	TRBJ1-2	TGCAGTGCTAGAGATACTCCCACGCAGGGGGACGGCTACACCTTC	CSARDTPTQGDGYTF
TRBV29-1	few	-	TRBJ2-5	TGCAGCGTTGAGACCTCCGGGGAGACCCAGTACTTC	CSVETSGETQYF
TRBV11-3	many	-	TRBJ2-7	TGTGCCAGCAGCGCAGGCGGACAGCCCTACGAGCAGTACTTC	CASSAGGQPYEQYF
TRBV11-2	-	-	TRBJ1-1	TGTGCCAGCAGCTGGTTAGGGGGGTCGAACACTGAAGCTTTCTTT	CASSWLGGSNTEAFF
TRBV7-2	many	-	TRBJ2-1	TGTGCCAGCAGCTTAACCTCTCGTCCGTACAATGAGCAGTTCTTC	CASSLTSRPYNEQFF
TRBV5-1	many	-	TRBJ2-2	TGCGCCAGCAGCTTGGGACCTCTGGGAGGGGAGCTGTTTTTT	CASSLGPLGGELFF
TRBV4-1	many	TRBD1	TRBJ1-1	TGCGCCAGCAGCCAAGCTGTTTGGGGACAGGCTCTAAACACTGAAGCTTTCTTT	CASSQAVWGQALNTEAFF
TRBV5-6	many	TRBD1	TRBJ2-3	TGTGCCAGCAGCCCTTTTTTTGTGGACAGGGGTGAAGCAGATACGCAGTATTTT	CASSPFFVDRGEADTQYF
TRBV20-1	many	-	TRBJ1-5	TGCAGTGCTAGAGGGCCAGGGGCTTATAGCAATCAGCCCCAGCATTTT	CSARGPGAYSNQPQHF
TRBV5-1	many	TRBD1	TRBJ2-5	TGCGCCAGCAGCCCCGGGACAGGGGTAGAGACCCAGTACTTC	CASSPGTGVETQYF
TRBV5-1	many	TRBD1	TRBJ1-6	TGCGCCAGCAGCCCGGGACAGGGGAACTCACCCCTCCACTTT	CASSPGQGNSPLHF
TRBV5-5	many	TRBD2	TRBJ2-1	TGTGCCAGCAGCTTGGGGACTAGCGGGGTCGGGTTCTTC	CASSLGTSGVGFF
TRBV5-1	many	-	TRBJ1-4	TGCGCCAGCAGCTTTGGGTCACCAACTAATGAAAAACTGTTTTTT	CASSFGSPTNEKLFF
TRBV28	-	TRBD2	TRBJ2-7	TGTGCCAGTTCTCCTTTCATGGGGAGGGCCCACGACGAGCAGTACTTC	CASSPFMGRAHDEQYF
TRBV5-1	-	-	TRBJ2-1	TGCGCCAGCAGCTTGGGTCAGACATACAATGAGCAGTTCTTC	CASSLGQTYNEQFF
TRBV7-9	few	-	TRBJ1-5	TGTGCCAGCAGCTCCAGGGGTGATCAGCCCCAGCATTTT	CASSSRGDQPQHF
TRBV6-6	many	-	TRBJ2-7	TGTGCCAGCAGTTACGCCTCCGGGGGAACCTACGAGCAGTACTTC	CASSYASGGTYEQYF
TRBV5-5	many	-	TRBJ2-1	TGTGCCAGCAGCCACACCCCAACAGGGTCGGGTGAGCAGTTCTTC	CASSHTPTGSGEQFF
TRBV15	many	-	TRBJ1-1	TGTGCCACCAGCAGAGATGGTTTGTACAGTGAAGCTTTCTTT	CATSRDGLYSEAFF
TRBV12-3/TRBV12-4	many	-	TRBJ2-5	TGTGCCAGCAGTTTAGTCAGACAAGAGACCCAGTACTTC	CASSLVRQETQYF
TRBV5-1	-	-	TRBJ2-7	TGCGCCAGCAGCTCACAGGGTCACGAGCAGTACTTC	CASSSQGHEQYF
TRBV7-2	many	TRBD2	TRBJ2-7	TGTGCCAGCAGTGTAGCGGGGGTTTCCTACGAGCAGTACTTC	CASSVAGVSYEQYF
TRBV6-1	many	-	TRBJ2-3	TGTGCCAGCAGTGAATTCACAGATACGCAGTATTTT	CASSEFTDTQYF
TRBV5-1	many	-	TRBJ1-2	TGCGCCAGCAGCCTATCACCCGGGGGAGGGGACTATGGCTACACCTTC	CASSLSPGGGDYGYTF
TRBV5-1	-	TRBD1	TRBJ1-2	TGCGCCAGCGGACAGGGGGCTGGCTATGGCTACACCTTC	CASGQGAGYGYTF
TRBV20-1	many	TRBD1	TRBJ2-1	TGCAGTGCTTCGGCAGGGGGCGCCTACAATGAGCAGTTCTTC	CSASAGGAYNEQFF
TRBV20-1	-	TRBD2	TRBJ2-5	TGCAGTGCTAGGTATAGCGGGAGAGAGACCCAGTACTTC	CSARYSGRETQYF
TRBV12-3/TRBV12-4	many	-	TRBJ2-1	TGTGCCAGCAGTTCCCTTAGAGACAGAACTACAATGAGGCAGTTCTTC	CASSSLRDRTTMRQFF
TRBV29-1	-	-	TRBJ1-2	TGCAGCGTTGAACGGGGGGCGGGTGGCTACACCTTC	CSVERGAGGYTF
TRBV7-6	few	-	TRBJ2-7	TGTGCCAGCAGCCGCCTGGGCGGGACGGGAATATACGAGCAGTACTTC	CASSRLGGTGIYEQYF
TRBV5-6	many	-	TRBJ2-3	TGTGCCAGCAGCTTTGGACAACCCACAGATACGCAGTATTTT	CASSFGQPTDTQYF
TRBV28	many	-	TRBJ2-1	TGTGCCAGCAGTACCAGTGAGGGGTTGACCTACAATGAGCAGTTCTTC	CASSTSEGLTYNEQFF
TRBV20-1	many	-	TRBJ1-2	TGCAGTGCTAGCCGGGGACAAGGAAGCTATGGCTACACCTTC	CSASRGQGSYGYTF
TRBV25-1	many	-	TRBJ2-6	TGTGCCAGCAGGGACGTTAGCTCTGGGGCCAACGTCCTGACTTTC	CASRDVSSGANVLTF
TRBV5-1	-	TRBD1	TRBJ2-7	TGCGCCAGCAGCACCCGACAGGGTATCTACGAGCAGTACTTC	CASSTRQGIYEQYF
TRBV3-1	many	-	TRBJ1-2	TGTGCCAGCAGCCAGCAGGGAGTGACCTATGGCTACACCTTC	CASSQQGVTYGYTF
TRBV5-1	many	-	TRBJ1-1	TGCGCCAGCAGCTTGGCCTTGAACACTGAAGCTTTCTTT	CASSLALNTEAFF
TRBV29-1	many	-	TRBJ1-5	TGCAGCGTTGCCTGGGCAGGGGTTGATCAGCCCCAGCATTTT	CSVAWAGVDQPQHF
TRBV10-2	many	-	TRBJ2-7	TGCGCCAGCAGTGGGCTGAAAACCTACGAGCAGTACTTC	CASSGLKTYEQYF
TRBV5-1	-	-	TRBJ2-1	TGCGCCAGCAGCTCGGGACATGCCCATCAGTTCTTC	CASSSGHAHQFF
TRBV28	many	TRBD1	TRBJ1-3	TGTGCCAGCAGTTCCGGGACAGCAACTGGAAACACCATATATTTT	CASSSGTATGNTIYF
TRBV5-1	many	-	TRBJ2-1	TGCGCCAGCAGCCTCTTACAGGGCAATGAGCAGTTCTTC	CASSLLQGNEQFF
TRBV10-3	many	-	TRBJ2-7	TGTGCCATCAGTGAAGGAGGGGACCTGAGCGAGCAGTACTTC	CAISEGGDLSEQYF
TRBV29-1	once	TRBD2	TRBJ2-7	TGCAGCGTTGCTGGGCTAGCGGGAGCGACGCATGGCGGGAAGTACTTC	CSVAGLAGATHGGKYF
TRBV5-1	many	TRBD1	TRBJ2-4	TGCGCCAGCAGCGGTGGGGACAGATCTCTAGCCAAAAACATTCAGTACTTC	CASSGGDRSLAKNIQYF
TRBV3-1	many	-	TRBJ1-1	TGTGCCAGCAGCCAAGGTCATGGGAGCACTGAAGCTTTCTTT	CASSQGHGSTEAFF
TRBV5-1	many	-	TRBJ2-2	TGCGCCAGCAGCGTACAGGGTCCCGGGGAGCTGTTTTTT	CASSVQGPGELFF